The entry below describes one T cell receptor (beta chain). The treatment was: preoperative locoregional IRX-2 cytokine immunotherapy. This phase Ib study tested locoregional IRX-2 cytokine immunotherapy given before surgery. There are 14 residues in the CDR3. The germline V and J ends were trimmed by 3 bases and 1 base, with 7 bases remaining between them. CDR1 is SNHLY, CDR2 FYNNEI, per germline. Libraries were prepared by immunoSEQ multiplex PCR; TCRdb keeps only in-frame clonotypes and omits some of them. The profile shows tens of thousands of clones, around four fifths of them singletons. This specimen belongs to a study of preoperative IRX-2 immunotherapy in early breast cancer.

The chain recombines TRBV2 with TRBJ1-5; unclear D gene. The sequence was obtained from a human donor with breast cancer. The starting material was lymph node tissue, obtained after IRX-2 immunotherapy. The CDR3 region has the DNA TGTGCCAGCAGTGACAGTCACAGCAATCAGCCCCAGCATTTT. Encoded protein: CASSDSHSNQPQHF.